A selection of T cell receptor beta chains follows, all from one sample in a study of shared clonotypes between healthy human individuals. The assay was immunoSEQ multiplex PCR, and TCRdb's table has in-frame clones only and misses some. The table includes roughly 2.6 million clones, around 90% detected once. Source material: naive CD4+ T cells sorted from blood. These receptors came from a man in his late teens or twenties in good health. CDR3s include the opening cysteine and the closing phenylalanine or tryptophan. The D gene is left open where the match is weak. Clone size is shown for a subset of rows, as once, few, many or a class of expanded clone.

j_call: TRBJ2-2
v_call: TRBV5-4
clone_size: NA
d_call: TRBD1
cdr3_nt: TGTGCCAGCAGCATGACAGGGGCGGGCACCGGGGAGCTGTTTTTT
cdr3_aa: CASSMTGAGTGELFF

j_call: TRBJ2-1
v_call: TRBV18
clone_size: NA
d_call: NA
cdr3_nt: TGTGCCAGCTCACTCAGGGAATGGGTTGAGCAGTTCTTC
cdr3_aa: CASSLREWVEQFF

j_call: TRBJ2-7
v_call: TRBV19
clone_size: few
d_call: NA
cdr3_nt: TGTGCCAGTAGTACGGACAGCCCCTACGAGCAGTACTTC
cdr3_aa: CASSTDSPYEQYF

j_call: TRBJ2-2
v_call: TRBV9
clone_size: NA
d_call: NA
cdr3_nt: TGTGCCAGCAGCGTTTACAGGGTCACCGGGGAGCTGTTTTTT
cdr3_aa: CASSVYRVTGELFF

j_call: TRBJ2-7
v_call: TRBV4-1
clone_size: NA
d_call: NA
cdr3_nt: TGCGCCAGCAGCCAAGATCGCCTAGAAAGCTACGAGCAGTACTTC
cdr3_aa: CASSQDRLESYEQYF

j_call: TRBJ2-5
v_call: TRBV11-2
clone_size: NA
d_call: NA
cdr3_nt: TGTGCCAGCAGCGGCAGCAAGCAAGAGACCCAGTACTTC
cdr3_aa: CASSGSKQETQYF

j_call: TRBJ2-7
v_call: TRBV5-5
clone_size: NA
d_call: NA
cdr3_nt: TGTGCCAGCAGCTTGGTGTCTCCAAAATCCTACGAGCAGTACTTC
cdr3_aa: CASSLVSPKSYEQYF

j_call: TRBJ1-6
v_call: TRBV19
clone_size: few
d_call: TRBD1
cdr3_nt: TGTGCCAGTAAACGGGACAGGAGCTATAATTCACCCCTCCACTTT
cdr3_aa: CASKRDRSYNSPLHF

j_call: TRBJ1-1
v_call: TRBV5-4
clone_size: NA
d_call: NA
cdr3_nt: TGTGCCAGCAGCCAACAGGGAGGGGGCACTGAAGCTTTCTTT
cdr3_aa: CASSQQGGGTEAFF

j_call: TRBJ1-5
v_call: TRBV23-1
clone_size: once
d_call: NA
cdr3_nt: TGCGCCAGCAGTCCGAACCCCCCAGGGTCACATCAGCCCCAGCATTTT
cdr3_aa: CASSPNPPGSHQPQHF

j_call: TRBJ2-1
v_call: TRBV7-2
clone_size: NA
d_call: TRBD1
cdr3_nt: TGTGCCAGCAGCCCAGGGACAGGGTTCTACAATGAGCAGTTCTTC
cdr3_aa: CASSPGTGFYNEQFF

j_call: TRBJ2-2
v_call: TRBV19
clone_size: NA
d_call: NA
cdr3_nt: TGTGCCAGTAGTGCCGGACAGAACACCGGGGAGCTGTTTTTT
cdr3_aa: CASSAGQNTGELFF

j_call: TRBJ2-1
v_call: TRBV18
clone_size: NA
d_call: TRBD1
cdr3_nt: TGTGCCAGCTCACCGAGGGGGCCCTTCTACAATGAGCAGTTCTTC
cdr3_aa: CASSPRGPFYNEQFF

j_call: TRBJ2-3
v_call: TRBV9
clone_size: NA
d_call: NA
cdr3_nt: TGTGCCAGCAGTGGGGGTGTTGGACACAGCACAGATACGCAGTATTTT
cdr3_aa: CASSGGVGHSTDTQYF

j_call: TRBJ2-7
v_call: TRBV10-3
clone_size: once
d_call: NA
cdr3_nt: TGTGCCATCAGTGCGGCCAGTACGTTCGAGCAGTACTTC
cdr3_aa: CAISAASTFEQYF

j_call: TRBJ1-2
v_call: TRBV18
clone_size: NA
d_call: TRBD1
cdr3_nt: TGTGCCAGCTCACCGGGACAGGCCTCCTATGGCTACACCTTC
cdr3_aa: CASSPGQASYGYTF

j_call: TRBJ2-5
v_call: TRBV15
clone_size: NA
d_call: TRBD2
cdr3_nt: TGTGCCACCAGCAGTCCTACCACTAGCGGCCAAGAGACCCAGTACTTC
cdr3_aa: CATSSPTTSGQETQYF

j_call: TRBJ2-6
v_call: TRBV6-1
clone_size: NA
d_call: NA
cdr3_nt: TGTGCCAGCAGGGAATTTTTCCGGGAAGGTGTCTCTGGGGCCAACGTCCTGACTTTC
cdr3_aa: CASREFFREGVSGANVLTF

j_call: TRBJ1-2
v_call: TRBV6-6
clone_size: NA
d_call: TRBD1
cdr3_nt: TGTGCCAGCAGTAGGGGACAGGGTGAAGGCTACACCTTC
cdr3_aa: CASSRGQGEGYTF

j_call: TRBJ1-5
v_call: TRBV2
clone_size: NA
d_call: NA
cdr3_nt: TGTGCCAGCAGTGATCGGTACGCCCGGCCCCAGCATTTT
cdr3_aa: CASSDRYARPQHF

j_call: TRBJ2-3
v_call: TRBV5-1
clone_size: NA
d_call: NA
cdr3_nt: TGCGCCAGCAGCACAGGCGCAACATCTACAGATACGCAGTATTTT
cdr3_aa: CASSTGATSTDTQYF

j_call: TRBJ2-7
v_call: TRBV6-1
clone_size: few
d_call: TRBD1
cdr3_nt: TGTGCCAGCAGTCCGACAGGGATGCACGAGCAGTACTTC
cdr3_aa: CASSPTGMHEQYF

j_call: TRBJ2-3
v_call: TRBV19
clone_size: NA
d_call: TRBD2
cdr3_nt: TGTGCCAGTAGTCCGACCCCTAGCGGGAGGAGAGGCACAGATACGCAGTATTTT
cdr3_aa: CASSPTPSGRRGTDTQYF

j_call: TRBJ2-7
v_call: TRBV5-1
clone_size: NA
d_call: NA
cdr3_nt: TGCGCCAGCAGCTTGGAGGCAGGCCGCTACGAGCAGTACTTC
cdr3_aa: CASSLEAGRYEQYF

j_call: TRBJ2-7
v_call: TRBV4-3
clone_size: NA
d_call: NA
cdr3_nt: TGCGCCAGCAGCCAAGAGGCGGGACCATCCTACGAGCAGTACTTC
cdr3_aa: CASSQEAGPSYEQYF

j_call: TRBJ2-5
v_call: TRBV7-2
clone_size: NA
d_call: NA
cdr3_nt: TGTGCCAGCAGCTTAGGGTCTCAAGAGACCCAGTACTTC
cdr3_aa: CASSLGSQETQYF

j_call: TRBJ1-5
v_call: TRBV5-8
clone_size: NA
d_call: TRBD1
cdr3_nt: TGTGCCAGCAGCGGCGGGACAGGGGGCAATCAGCCCCAGCATTTT
cdr3_aa: CASSGGTGGNQPQHF

j_call: TRBJ1-4
v_call: TRBV5-1
clone_size: NA
d_call: NA
cdr3_nt: TGCGCCAGCAGGCAGACCGCTTCAGCAACTAATGAAAAACTGTTTTTT
cdr3_aa: CASRQTASATNEKLFF

j_call: TRBJ1-1
v_call: TRBV6-1
clone_size: NA
d_call: TRBD1
cdr3_nt: TGTGCCAGCAGTGAGACAGGGCGGACTGAAGCTTTCTTT
cdr3_aa: CASSETGRTEAFF

j_call: TRBJ2-3
v_call: TRBV9
clone_size: NA
d_call: NA
cdr3_nt: TGTGCCAGCAGCGTCGATGGCCCTCGGACAGATACGCAGTATTTT
cdr3_aa: CASSVDGPRTDTQYF

j_call: TRBJ2-3
v_call: TRBV11-3
clone_size: NA
d_call: NA
cdr3_nt: TGTGCCATAGCGGCCAGCGGGTCAGATACGCAGTATTTT
cdr3_aa: CAIAASGSDTQYF

j_call: TRBJ2-7
v_call: TRBV5-4
clone_size: NA
d_call: TRBD1
cdr3_nt: TGTGCCAGCAGCGTTTCCGGGACAGGGGGCAAGTCCTACGAGCAGTACTTC
cdr3_aa: CASSVSGTGGKSYEQYF

j_call: TRBJ2-7
v_call: TRBV28
clone_size: NA
d_call: TRBD1
cdr3_nt: TGTGCCACCACTAACTACCCGGGACAGGGGATTGGGGAGCAGTACTTC
cdr3_aa: CATTNYPGQGIGEQYF

j_call: TRBJ2-1
v_call: TRBV28
clone_size: once
d_call: NA
cdr3_nt: TGTGCCAGCAACGCGGGGGCCCTCAATGAGCAGTTCTTC
cdr3_aa: CASNAGALNEQFF

j_call: TRBJ1-4
v_call: TRBV5-4
clone_size: NA
d_call: NA
cdr3_nt: TGTGCCAGCAGCTTGGAGGGGGCAACTAATGAAAAACTGTTTTTT
cdr3_aa: CASSLEGATNEKLFF

j_call: TRBJ2-7
v_call: TRBV27
clone_size: NA
d_call: NA
cdr3_nt: TGTGCCAGCAGAAGGGGCGTCGGGACCTACGAGCAGTACTTC
cdr3_aa: CASRRGVGTYEQYF

j_call: TRBJ1-2
v_call: TRBV10-3
clone_size: NA
d_call: NA
cdr3_nt: TGTGCCGTCGGCGGGGGGGGCTACACCTTC
cdr3_aa: CAVGGGGYTF

j_call: TRBJ1-2
v_call: TRBV5-4
clone_size: NA
d_call: NA
cdr3_nt: TGTGCCAGCAGCCAAGTTGGAAACTATGGCTACACCTTC
cdr3_aa: CASSQVGNYGYTF

j_call: TRBJ1-1
v_call: TRBV5-1
clone_size: NA
d_call: NA
cdr3_nt: TGCGCCAGCAGCTTGACGACAGGAGTGGGGCAGGACACTGAAGCTTTCTTT
cdr3_aa: CASSLTTGVGQDTEAFF

j_call: TRBJ1-4
v_call: TRBV10-1
clone_size: NA
d_call: NA
cdr3_nt: TGCGCCAGGCGCAGGAGCTCCACTGAAAAACTGTTTTTT
cdr3_aa: CARRRSSTEKLFF

j_call: TRBJ2-7
v_call: TRBV28
clone_size: NA
d_call: NA
cdr3_nt: TGTGCCAGCAGTTTATCCCCACCGCGGGCAGGGTCCTACGAGCAGTACTTC
cdr3_aa: CASSLSPPRAGSYEQYF

j_call: TRBJ2-7
v_call: TRBV7-2
clone_size: NA
d_call: NA
cdr3_nt: TGTGCCAGCAGCTTAGAGCCAGGGCGGCGGGAGTACTTC
cdr3_aa: CASSLEPGRREYF

j_call: TRBJ1-5
v_call: TRBV7-8
clone_size: NA
d_call: TRBD1
cdr3_nt: TGTGCCAGCAGCCACCCAGGTGGGGGGACAGGGTATCAGCCCCAGCATTTT
cdr3_aa: CASSHPGGGTGYQPQHF

j_call: TRBJ2-1
v_call: TRBV28
clone_size: NA
d_call: NA
cdr3_nt: TGTGCCAGCAGCTCCCAGCAGGATGAGCAGTTCTTC
cdr3_aa: CASSSQQDEQFF